This TCR beta chain is from a study of vaccination effects on CD4 cells after COVID-19. Study information: Each participant was given two doses of one vaccine (BNT162b2 or mRNA-1273).

Points from the study as a whole: The study found that only 1 of 255 vaccine-induced clones from healthy vaccinees cross-reacted with common cold coronaviruses. Substantial clonal contraction characterized both infection- and vaccine-induced clones late after vaccination.

The CDR3 length is 15 residues. Trimming took 1 base from V and 3 from J, leaving 12 bases between them. Germline CDR1 is SGDLS and CDR2 is YYNGEE. Data came from immunoSEQ multiplex PCR; TCRdb stores just in-frame clones and leaves some out. The table records roughly 53,000 clones, 75% to 80% of them present only once. Within the ViraFEST assay, antigen-specific CD4+ T cells underwent expansion with viral peptide pools prior to sequencing. Culture lasted 10 days before CD4+ T cell isolation. Testing of the vaccine recipients showed negative nucleocapsid antibodies and no prior SARS-CoV-2 infection. Researchers reported culturing two million PBMC in each well, adding 10 IU/ml IL-2 and about 10 ug/ml peptides. As to this clone: No antigen is known for it.

The origin of this receptor is a human donor who received a COVID-19 vaccine. This rearrangement joins TRBV9 to TRBJ2-3; tentative D call: TRBD1 (6 bases). The starting material was CD4+ T cells from PBMCs cultured with HCoV-OC43 spike peptides, obtained before COVID-19 vaccination. Subset specified: HCoV-OC43 spike overlapping peptide pool stimulation. The CDR3 region is CASSVMLTGTDTQYF. As DNA, the CDR3 is TGTGCCAGCAGCGTAATGTTGACAGGAACAGATACGCAGTATTTT.